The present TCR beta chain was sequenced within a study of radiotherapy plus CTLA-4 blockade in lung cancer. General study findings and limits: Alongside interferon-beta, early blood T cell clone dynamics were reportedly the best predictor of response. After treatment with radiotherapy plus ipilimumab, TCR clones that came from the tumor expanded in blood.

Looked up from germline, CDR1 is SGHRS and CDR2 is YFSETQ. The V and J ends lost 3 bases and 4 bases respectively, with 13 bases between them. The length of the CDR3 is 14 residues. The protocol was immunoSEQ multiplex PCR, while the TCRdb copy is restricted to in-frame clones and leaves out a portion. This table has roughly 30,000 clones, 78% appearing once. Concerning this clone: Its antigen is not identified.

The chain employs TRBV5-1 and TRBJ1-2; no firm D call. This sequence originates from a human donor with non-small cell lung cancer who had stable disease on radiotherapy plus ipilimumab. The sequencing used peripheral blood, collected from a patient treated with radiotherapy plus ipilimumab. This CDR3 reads CASSSGGSVYGYTF. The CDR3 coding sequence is TGCGCCAGCAGCTCAGGTGGCAGCGTCTATGGCTACACCTTC.